These T cell receptor beta chains were read from a single sample in a study of blood T cell repertoires in COVID-19. TCRdb's copy holds only in-frame clones and misses some; the assay was immunoSEQ multiplex PCR. The table has about 180,000 clones, about 81% seen once; the top ten hold around 11%. Sequencing used peripheral blood. These receptors were obtained from a woman older than 75 with COVID-19, enrolled during active disease. The CDR3 runs from the conserved cysteine through the conserved F or W. D genes are given only for firm matches. The size field is filled for only some rows; it gives once, few, many or a size class.

abundance: .
d_gene: TRBD1
j_gene: TRBJ2-3
v_gene: TRBV2
CDR3aa: CASRDRGDTQYF
CDR3nt: TGTGCCAGCAGAGACAGGGGCGATACGCAGTATTTT

abundance: .
d_gene: TRBD1
j_gene: TRBJ1-2
v_gene: TRBV28
CDR3aa: CASRPEGQGARGYTF
CDR3nt: TGTGCCAGCCGTCCCGAGGGACAGGGGGCGCGTGGCTACACCTTC

abundance: few
d_gene: TRBD1
j_gene: TRBJ1-3
v_gene: TRBV6-5
CDR3aa: CASRPGQGGRNTIYF
CDR3nt: TGTGCCAGCAGGCCCGGACAGGGAGGAAGAAACACCATATATTTT

abundance: .
d_gene: TRBD1
j_gene: TRBJ2-2
v_gene: TRBV9
CDR3aa: CASSVGTVRTGELFF
CDR3nt: TGTGCCAGCAGCGTCGGGACAGTCCGCACCGGGGAGCTGTTTTTT

abundance: once
d_gene: .
j_gene: TRBJ2-2
v_gene: TRBV10-3
CDR3aa: CAIRGQTPNTGELFF
CDR3nt: TGTGCCATCAGAGGACAGACCCCGAACACCGGGGAGCTGTTTTTT

abundance: .
d_gene: .
j_gene: TRBJ2-2
v_gene: TRBV9
CDR3aa: CASSEFTRDGELFF
CDR3nt: TGTGCCAGCAGCGAGTTCACTAGGGACGGGGAGCTGTTTTTT

abundance: .
d_gene: TRBD1
j_gene: TRBJ2-1
v_gene: TRBV7-9
CDR3aa: CASSFSGNRGEQFF
CDR3nt: TGTGCCAGCAGCTTTTCAGGGAACAGGGGTGAGCAGTTCTTC

abundance: .
d_gene: TRBD1
j_gene: TRBJ2-3
v_gene: TRBV2
CDR3aa: CASSAGQGADTQYF
CDR3nt: TGTGCCAGCAGTGCGGGACAGGGTGCAGATACGCAGTATTTT

abundance: .
d_gene: TRBD2
j_gene: TRBJ2-1
v_gene: TRBV3-1/TRBV3-2
CDR3aa: CASSSSGGSYNEQFF
CDR3nt: TGTGCCAGCAGTTCTAGCGGGGGCTCCTACAATGAGCAGTTCTTC

abundance: .
d_gene: TRBD1
j_gene: TRBJ2-5
v_gene: TRBV28
CDR3aa: CASSLGTGGAETQYF
CDR3nt: TGTGCCAGCAGTTTGGGGACAGGGGGCGCGGAGACCCAGTACTTC

abundance: .
d_gene: .
j_gene: TRBJ2-5
v_gene: TRBV7-6
CDR3aa: CASSLPRGGGLETQYF
CDR3nt: TGTGCCAGCAGCTTACCCCGTGGGGGGGGCCTCGAGACCCAGTACTTC

abundance: .
d_gene: TRBD1
j_gene: TRBJ2-4
v_gene: TRBV15
CDR3aa: CATSRDRTGAKNIQYF
CDR3nt: TGTGCCACCAGCAGAGATCGGACAGGGGCCAAAAACATTCAGTACTTC

abundance: .
d_gene: TRBD2
j_gene: TRBJ2-7
v_gene: TRBV3-1/TRBV3-2
CDR3aa: CASSPQSAGSASEQYF
CDR3nt: TGTGCCAGCAGCCCCCAGTCAGCGGGATCGGCCTCCGAGCAGTACTTC

abundance: .
d_gene: TRBD2
j_gene: TRBJ2-5
v_gene: TRBV7-8
CDR3aa: CASSLVGGEGLRETQYF
CDR3nt: TGTGCCAGCAGCTTAGTTGGGGGGGAGGGCCTCCGGGAGACCCAGTACTTC

abundance: .
d_gene: TRBD1
j_gene: TRBJ1-1
v_gene: TRBV19
CDR3aa: CASTTGRLSAEAFF
CDR3nt: TGTGCCAGTACGACAGGGCGGTTAAGCGCTGAAGCTTTCTTT